This T cell receptor beta chain emerged from a study of cytomegalovirus exposure and HLA in healthy donors. Study conclusions and caveats: TCR beta chains numbering 164 were designated cytomegalovirus-associated. Most of the CMV-associated TCR beta chains (in a later analysis) appeared to be HLA-restricted. An Asian-associated ancestry cluster reportedly showed fewer N-insertions than the approximately 700-donor mean in a later analysis.

Use of 60 Vbeta and 13 Jbeta primers characterized the PCR. Libraries were prepared by immunoSEQ multiplex PCR; TCRdb keeps only in-frame clonotypes and omits some of them. The sample has 80,000 or so clones; approximately 75% are singletons. A note on this clone: The antigen is unknown.

Nominally healthy donors were sampled, though unrecorded immune exposures were likely. The CDR3 runs to 14 residues. The V gene lost 7 bases and the J gene lost 2 bases, with 11 bases spanning the gap. The germline V gene encodes CDR1 SNHLY and CDR2 FYNNEI. What was sequenced was PBMCs. This chain links TRBV2 with TRBJ2-2; D possibly corresponds to TRBD1 (5 bases). The origin of this receptor is a woman aged 40 to 55 in good health and CMV-seronegative. CDR3 loop: CASIGHFNTGELFF. The CDR3 nucleotides read TGTGCCAGCATCGGACACTTCAACACCGGGGAGCTGTTTTTT.